The entry below describes one T cell receptor (beta chain). Antigen unknown. This entry belongs to a study of T cell responses to AZD1222 COVID-19 vaccine. Germline V gene data show CDR1 as SGHTA and CDR2 as FQGTGA. V shed 5 bases, J shed 7 bases, and the junction held 4 bases outside the gene matches. This CDR3 is 13 amino acids long. Profiling relied on immunoSEQ multiplex PCR, and the TCRdb table lists in-frame clones only, not all of them. The table has fewer than 150,000 clones, more than 70% seen once; the top ten hold under 6.5%. Overall study findings and caveats: Only a handful of AZD1222 recipients were seropositive at baseline.

This TCR was sampled from an adult in good health. V usage is TRBV7-3 and J usage is TRBJ2-1; TRBD1 matches at 8 bases. The sequenced sample was peripheral blood, obtained on day 0 of AZD1222 vaccination. The CDR3 coding sequence is TGTGCCAGCAGCCGGACAGGGTTAAATGAGCAGTTCTTC. Translating it yields CASSRTGLNEQFF. The full variable domain, its missing parts supplied by reference TRBV7-3 and TRBJ2-1, is GAGVSQTPSNKVTEKGKYVELRCDPISGHTALYWYRQSLGQGPEFLIYFQGTGAADDSGLPNDRFFAVRPEGSVSTLKIQRTERGDSAVYLCASSRTGLNEQFFGPGTRLTVL.